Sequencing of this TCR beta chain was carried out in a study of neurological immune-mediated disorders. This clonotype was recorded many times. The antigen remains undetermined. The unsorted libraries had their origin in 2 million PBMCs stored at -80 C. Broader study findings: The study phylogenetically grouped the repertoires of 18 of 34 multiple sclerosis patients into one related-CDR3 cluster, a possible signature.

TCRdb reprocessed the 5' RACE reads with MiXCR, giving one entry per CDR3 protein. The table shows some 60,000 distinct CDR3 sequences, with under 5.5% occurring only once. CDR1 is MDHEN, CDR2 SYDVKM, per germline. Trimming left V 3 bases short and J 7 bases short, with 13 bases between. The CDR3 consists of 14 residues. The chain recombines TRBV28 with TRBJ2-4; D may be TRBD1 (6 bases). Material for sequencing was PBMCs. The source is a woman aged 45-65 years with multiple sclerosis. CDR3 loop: CASSLPQGINIQYF. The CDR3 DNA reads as TGTGCCAGCAGTTTGCCTCAGGGGATCAACATTCAGTACTTC.